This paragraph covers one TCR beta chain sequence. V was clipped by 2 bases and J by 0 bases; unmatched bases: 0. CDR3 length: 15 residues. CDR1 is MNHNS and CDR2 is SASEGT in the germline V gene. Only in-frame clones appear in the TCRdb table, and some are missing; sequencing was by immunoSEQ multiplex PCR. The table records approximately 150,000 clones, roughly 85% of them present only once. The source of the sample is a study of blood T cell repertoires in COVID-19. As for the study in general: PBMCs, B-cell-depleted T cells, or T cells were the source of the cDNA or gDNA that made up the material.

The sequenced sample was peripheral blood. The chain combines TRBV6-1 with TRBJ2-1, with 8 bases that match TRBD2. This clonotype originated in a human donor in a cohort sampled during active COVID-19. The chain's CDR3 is CASSELAGSYNEQFF. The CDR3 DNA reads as TGTGCCAGCAGTGAACTAGCGGGCTCCTACAATGAGCAGTTCTTC.